The 9 T cell receptor beta chains below come from one sample, sequenced in a study of blood T cell repertoires in COVID-19. Generated by immunoSEQ multiplex PCR, the TCRdb table keeps only in-frame clones and is missing some. The sample comprises about 51,000 clones, roughly 84% of which are singletons, and about 4.6% rests with the top ten. Source material: peripheral blood. Receptors were obtained from a man older than 75 with active COVID-19.

V usage is TRBV7-2 and J usage is TRBJ2-3; 10 nucleotides line up with TRBD2. V lost 1 base and J lost 6; bases outside the gene matches: 10. CDR3 length: 17 amino acids. Germline-derived CDR1 and CDR2 are SGHTA and FQGNSA. CDR3 sequence: CASSLGGLAPMGDTQYF. Written as DNA, the CDR3 is TGTGCCAGCAGCTTAGGGGGACTAGCGCCCATGGGGGATACGCAGTATTTT.

CDR3 bases: TGTGCCAGTAGTACTTACCTAGGGACTAGCGGGAGGACCACAGATACGCAGTATTTT. It encodes CASSTYLGTSGRTTDTQYF. This chain uses TRBV19 with TRBJ2-3, with TRBD2 matching 15 bases. Germline CDR1 reads LNHDA; CDR2 reads SQIVND (reference sequence). The CDR3 loop spans 19 amino acids. Germline trimming cut 4 bases from V and 2 bases from J; bases unmatched to any gene: 10.

This clone has only a few counts. The V and J genes are TRBV11-2 and TRBJ1-1; a weak D match, TRBD1 (5 bases). CDR1 is SGHAT and CDR2 is FQNNGV in the germline V gene. The V and J ends lost 6 bases and 5 bases respectively, with 7 bases between them. The CDR3 runs 11 residues. The CDR3 sequence: CASSPGTEAFF. DNA of the CDR3: TGTGCCAGCAGTCCAGGGACTGAAGCTTTCTTT.

The V gene is TRBV7-2, the J gene TRBJ2-1; 8 positions agree with TRBD1. Germline V gene lookup returns CDR1 SGHTA and CDR2 FQGNSA. CDR3 size: 12 residues. Trimming at V came to 5 bases and at J to 15 bases, leaving 9 bases not matched to a gene. CDR3 sequence reads: CASSERTGYPFF. The CDR3 DNA reads TGTGCCAGCAGCGAGAGGACAGGGTATCCGTTCTTC.

This rearrangement joins TRBV12-3 or TRBV12-4 to TRBJ2-5, with D perhaps matching TRBD2 (6 bases). This CDR3 region has 13 residues. V dropped 6 bases and J dropped 3 bases, with 11 bases sitting between them. The CDR3 loop is CASRRDLKETQYF. The CDR3 DNA reads as TGTGCCAGCAGGAGGGACTTAAAAGAGACCCAGTACTTC.

Comment on this clone: The sample contains more than one DNA sequence encoding this CDR3. The gene calls are TRBV4-3 and TRBJ2-2, with 14 bases lining up with TRBD2. Germline V gives CDR1 LGHNA, CDR2 YSLEER. J gave up 2 bases and V 3 bases, and 2 bases lay outside the gene matches. This CDR3 spans 17 amino acids. The CDR3 spells CASSQGLAGVNTGELFF. CDR3 DNA: TGCGCCAGCAGCCAGGGACTAGCGGGAGTTAACACCGGGGAGCTGTTTTTT.

This chain joins TRBV27 and TRBJ1-2; D remains unclear. CDR3 length: 13 amino acids. The V gene's germline CDR1 is MNHEY and CDR2 SMNVEV (reference sequence). V was clipped by 3 bases and J by 1 base, with 6 bases between them. CDR3: CASSFNSNYGYTF. Written as DNA, the CDR3 is TGTGCCAGCAGTTTTAACAGTAACTATGGCTACACCTTC.

The chain uses TRBV30 and TRBJ2-5, with 7 bases that match TRBD1. Germline CDR1 GTSNPN, CDR2 SVGIG (reference sequence). The J segment lost 7 bases and the V segment lost 2 bases, leaving 7 bases of the junction unmatched. This CDR3 is 13 amino acids long. CDR3 loop: CAWSLRTGGTQYF. DNA of the CDR3: TGTGCCTGGAGTCTCCGGACAGGCGGGACCCAGTACTTC.

This clone was seen only once. The CDR3 spells CASSPPPRLLAKNIQYF. For the CDR3, the DNA is TGTGCCAGCAGCCCACCCCCCCGACTACTAGCCAAAAACATTCAGTACTTC. The chain employs TRBV7-9 and TRBJ2-4; tentatively, D is TRBD2 (5 bases). The CDR3 has 17 amino acids. The V gene's germline CDR1 is SEHNR and CDR2 FQNEAQ (reference sequence). Trimming took off 5 bases at V and 0 bases at J, with 17 bases between the two ends.